This is a list of T cell receptor beta chains from one sample in a study of control samples from healthy donors and cancer patients. Sequencing was performed with immunoSEQ multiplex PCR; in TCRdb, only in-frame clones are kept and a portion is missing. The sample's table shows approximately 190,000 clones. What was sequenced was blood. Source of these receptors: a woman aged 25 to 45 in good health. Both conserved end residues are part of each CDR3. The order of the fields is V gene, D gene, J gene, CDR3 DNA, CDR3 protein. D genes are given only for firm matches.

V gene: TRBV7-3; D gene: NA; J gene: TRBJ2-3; CDR3 DNA: TGTGCCAGCAGCCCGCGGCGTACAGATACGCAGTATTTT; CDR3 protein: CASSPRRTDTQYF
V gene: TRBV6-5; D gene: TRBD1; J gene: TRBJ1-1; CDR3 DNA: TGTGCCAGCAGTCTCCACAGGGGGCTGAACACTGAAGCTTTCTTT; CDR3 protein: CASSLHRGLNTEAFF
V gene: TRBV28; D gene: NA; J gene: TRBJ1-1; CDR3 DNA: TGTGCCAGTCTTTTGACAGGCGTGAACACTGAAGCTTTCTTT; CDR3 protein: CASLLTGVNTEAFF
V gene: TRBV6-5; D gene: NA; J gene: TRBJ2-1; CDR3 DNA: TGTGCCAGCATCCGCGACAAGTACAATGAGCAGTTCTTC; CDR3 protein: CASIRDKYNEQFF
V gene: TRBV5-1; D gene: NA; J gene: TRBJ1-1; CDR3 DNA: TGCGCCAGCAGCCCAGAGGAGCGGATTATTTTCACTGAAGCTTTCTTT; CDR3 protein: CASSPEERIIFTEAFF
V gene: TRBV6-5; D gene: NA; J gene: TRBJ1-1; CDR3 DNA: TGTGCCAGCAGCCTGGTGGGGGACACTGAAGCTTTCTTT; CDR3 protein: CASSLVGDTEAFF
V gene: TRBV2; D gene: NA; J gene: TRBJ1-4; CDR3 DNA: TGTGCCAGCAGTCGGGAGGGGGGTGAAAAACTGTTTTTT; CDR3 protein: CASSREGGEKLFF
V gene: TRBV6-6; D gene: NA; J gene: TRBJ2-1; CDR3 DNA: TGTGCCAGCAGCCTAGGGTCCGGGAGTGAGCAGTTCTTC; CDR3 protein: CASSLGSGSEQFF
V gene: TRBV19; D gene: TRBD1; J gene: TRBJ2-7; CDR3 DNA: TGTGCCAGTAGTATAGATCTATCAGGGACAGGGGTTTACGAGCAGTACTTC; CDR3 protein: CASSIDLSGTGVYEQYF
V gene: TRBV6-5; D gene: TRBD1; J gene: TRBJ2-2; CDR3 DNA: TGTGCCAGCAGTTACTCGCGACAGGGGGCGGGCGGGGAGCTGTTTTTT; CDR3 protein: CASSYSRQGAGGELFF
V gene: TRBV4-1; D gene: NA; J gene: TRBJ1-1; CDR3 DNA: TGCGCCAGCAGCCAAGGGGAGTGGGCGGAAGCTTTCTTT; CDR3 protein: CASSQGEWAEAFF
V gene: TRBV7-6; D gene: NA; J gene: TRBJ1-5; CDR3 DNA: TGTGCCAGCAGCTTACAGAGTGGGCTCAATCAGCCCCAGCATTTT; CDR3 protein: CASSLQSGLNQPQHF
V gene: TRBV9; D gene: NA; J gene: TRBJ2-3; CDR3 DNA: TGTGCCAGCACGGGCGGGGTTACAGATACGCAGTATTTT; CDR3 protein: CASTGGVTDTQYF
V gene: TRBV5-6; D gene: TRBD1; J gene: TRBJ2-7; CDR3 DNA: TGTGCCAGCAGCTGGGCCGGGACAGGGAACGACGAGCAGTACTTC; CDR3 protein: CASSWAGTGNDEQYF
V gene: TRBV11-2; D gene: NA; J gene: TRBJ1-3; CDR3 DNA: TGTGCCAGCAGCTTGCATCGGTTGACTGGAAACACCATATATTTT; CDR3 protein: CASSLHRLTGNTIYF
V gene: TRBV28; D gene: TRBD1; J gene: TRBJ1-1; CDR3 DNA: TGTGCCAGCAGTTTATCAGGGGGCGGTGTGGCTTTGTGGGCTTTCTTT; CDR3 protein: CASSLSGGGVALWAFF
V gene: TRBV4-1; D gene: NA; J gene: TRBJ2-3; CDR3 DNA: TGCGCCAGCAGCATTCCTTCGGATACGCAGTATTTT; CDR3 protein: CASSIPSDTQYF
V gene: TRBV19; D gene: TRBD1; J gene: TRBJ2-7; CDR3 DNA: TGTGCCAGTAGTATCGGACAGGGGGGGTTCTACGAGCAGTACTTC; CDR3 protein: CASSIGQGGFYEQYF
V gene: TRBV3-1/TRBV3-2; D gene: NA; J gene: TRBJ2-7; CDR3 DNA: TGTGCCAGCAGCAACGCGAAAGGTCGTAACTCCTACGAGCAGTACTTC; CDR3 protein: CASSNAKGRNSYEQYF
V gene: TRBV5-6; D gene: NA; J gene: TRBJ2-1; CDR3 DNA: TGTGCCAGCAGCTTGGCTTCCTTGGTGATCGATGAGCAGTTCTTC; CDR3 protein: CASSLASLVIDEQFF
V gene: TRBV7-2; D gene: NA; J gene: TRBJ1-2; CDR3 DNA: TGTGCCAGCACCGCCTCGTATGGCTACACCTTC; CDR3 protein: CASTASYGYTF
V gene: TRBV11-2; D gene: NA; J gene: TRBJ1-4; CDR3 DNA: TGTGCCAGCAGCTGGGCAGGGAGAAATGAAAAACTGTTTTTT; CDR3 protein: CASSWAGRNEKLFF
V gene: TRBV5-6; D gene: NA; J gene: TRBJ1-5; CDR3 DNA: TGTGCCAGCAGCTTGGCCAGGAATCAGCCCCAGCATTTT; CDR3 protein: CASSLARNQPQHF
V gene: TRBV3-1/TRBV3-2; D gene: NA; J gene: TRBJ1-2; CDR3 DNA: TGTGCCAGCAGCGCCTTAACAGGTACCTATGGCTACACCTTC; CDR3 protein: CASSALTGTYGYTF
V gene: TRBV7-9; D gene: NA; J gene: TRBJ2-3; CDR3 DNA: TGTGCCAGCAGCTCCCTAGGATTCGGCACAGATACGCAGTATTTT; CDR3 protein: CASSSLGFGTDTQYF